This passage covers 5 T cell receptor beta chains from one sample sequenced in a study of shared clonotypes between healthy human individuals. Generated by immunoSEQ multiplex PCR, the TCRdb table keeps only in-frame clones and is missing some. This sample yields about 1 million clones, of which about 70% are seen a single time; about 1.5% belongs to the top ten. Sequencing was done on a sample of memory CD4+ T cells sorted from blood. Subset here: CD45RA-negative fraction. These receptors came from a man younger than 30 in good health.

The chain links TRBV18 to TRBJ1-5, with D uncertain. Trimming shortened V by 3 bases and J by 7 bases, and 10 bases separated the two germline ends. This CDR3 region has 13 residues. Germline assignment: CDR1 KGHSH and CDR2 LQKENI. In DNA, the CDR3 is TGTGCCAGCTCACCTCTTGAAGAGCAGCCCCAGCATTTT. Amino acid sequence: CASSPLEEQPQHF.

This chain links TRBV5-4 with TRBJ2-3, with TRBD1 matching over 9 bases. V trimming: 4 bases; J trimming: 4 bases; junction bases outside the gene matches: 7. Germline V CDR1 and CDR2: SGHNT, YYREEE (reference sequence). This CDR3 region has 15 residues. CDR3 in DNA: TGTGCCAGCAGCCGGGCGGGACAGGGCTCAGATACGCAGTATTTT. Amino acid sequence: CASSRAGQGSDTQYF. The full variable domain, with the rest looked up from reference TRBV5-4 and TRBJ2-3, is ETGVTQSPTHLIKTRGQQVTLRCSSQSGHNTVSWYQQALGQGPQFIFQYYREEENGRGNFPPRFSGLQFPNYSSELNVNALELDDSALYLCASSRAGQGSDTQYFGPGTRLTVL.

The CDR3 region has the DNA TGTGCCAGCAGTGAACTAAGGGGAGCCTCCGAGCAGTACTTC. It specifies CASSELRGASEQYF. The chain couples TRBV6-1 to TRBJ2-7; either TRBD1 or TRBD2 may supply D (5 bases each). The CDR3 length is 14 residues. Germline V gives CDR1 MNHNS, CDR2 SASEGT. V lost 2 bases, J lost 6 bases, and 14 bases lay in between.

V and J are TRBV30 and TRBJ2-1, with 10 bases identical to TRBD2. The CDR3 sequence is 15 residues long. Germline trimming cut 4 bases from V and 6 bases from J; bases unmatched to any gene: 9. CDR1 and CDR2 from the germline V gene are GTSNPN and SVGIG (reference sequence). CDR3 coding DNA: TGTGCCTGGATGGGACTAGCGATAGGGTCCAATGAGCAGTTCTTC. Translated, it gives CAWMGLAIGSNEQFF. Using reference TRBV30 and TRBJ2-1 for the parts outside the CDR3, the full variable domain is SQTIHQWPATLVQPVGSPLSLECTVEGTSNPNLYWYRQAAGRGLQLLFYSVGIGQISSEVPQNLSASRPQDRQFILSSKKLLLSDSGFYLCAWMGLAIGSNEQFFGPGTRLTVL.

This clone was seen once. The V call is TRBV6-1, the J call TRBJ2-5, with TRBD1 matching over 7 bases. The J segment lost 0 bases and the V segment lost 8 bases, leaving 6 bases of the junction unmatched. CDR3 size: 14 residues. Per the germline V gene, CDR1 is MNHNS and CDR2 is SASEGT. CDR3 loop: CASEGQPHQETQYF. The CDR3 DNA reads as TGTGCCAGCGAGGGACAGCCCCACCAAGAGACCCAGTACTTC.